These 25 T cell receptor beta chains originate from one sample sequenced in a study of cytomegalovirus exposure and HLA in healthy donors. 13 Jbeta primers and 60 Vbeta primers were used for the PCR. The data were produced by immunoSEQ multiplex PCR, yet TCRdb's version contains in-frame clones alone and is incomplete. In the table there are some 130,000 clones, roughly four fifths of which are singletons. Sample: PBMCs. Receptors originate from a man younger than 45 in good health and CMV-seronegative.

The CDR3 loop is CASSLPWEYEQYF. In DNA, the CDR3 is TGTGCCAGCAGTTTACCGTGGGAGTACGAGCAGTACTTC. The V gene is TRBV28, the J gene TRBJ2-7; a possible D gene is TRBD2 (5 bases). The CDR3 spans 13 residues. Germline-derived CDR1 and CDR2 are MDHEN and SYDVKM. Deletions cut 2 bases from V and 4 bases from J, with 9 bases between.

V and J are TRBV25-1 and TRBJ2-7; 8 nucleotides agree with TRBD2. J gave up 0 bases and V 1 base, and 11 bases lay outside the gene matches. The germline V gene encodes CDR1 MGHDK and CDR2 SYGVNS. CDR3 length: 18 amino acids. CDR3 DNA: TGTGCCAGCAGTGAATGGGGGAGGGGCGGGAGGCACTCCTACGAGCAGTACTTC. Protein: CASSEWGRGGRHSYEQYF.

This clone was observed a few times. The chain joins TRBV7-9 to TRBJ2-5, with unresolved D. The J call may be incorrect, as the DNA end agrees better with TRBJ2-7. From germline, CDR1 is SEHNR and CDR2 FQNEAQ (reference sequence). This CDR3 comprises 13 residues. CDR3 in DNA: TGTGCCAGCAGCCTTAGAGGAATCTACGAGCAGTACTTC. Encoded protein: CASSLRGIYEQYF.

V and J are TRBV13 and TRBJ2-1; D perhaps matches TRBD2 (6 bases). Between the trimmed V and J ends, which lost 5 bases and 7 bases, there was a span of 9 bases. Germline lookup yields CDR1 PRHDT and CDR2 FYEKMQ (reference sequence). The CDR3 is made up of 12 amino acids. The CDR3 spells CASSGGANEQFF. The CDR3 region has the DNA TGTGCCAGCAGCGGAGGGGCTAATGAGCAGTTCTTC.

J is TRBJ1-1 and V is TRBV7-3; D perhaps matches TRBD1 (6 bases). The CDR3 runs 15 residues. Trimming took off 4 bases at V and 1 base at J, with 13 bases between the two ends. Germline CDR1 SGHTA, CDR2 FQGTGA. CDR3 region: CASSSMGAPNTEAFF. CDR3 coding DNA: TGTGCCAGCAGCTCAATGGGGGCACCGAACACTGAAGCTTTCTTT. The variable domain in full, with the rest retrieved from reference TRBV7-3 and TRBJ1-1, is GAGVSQTPSNKVTEKGKYVELRCDPISGHTALYWYRQSLGQGPEFLIYFQGTGAADDSGLPNDRFFAVRPEGSVSTLKIQRTERGDSAVYLCASSSMGAPNTEAFFGQGTRLTVV.

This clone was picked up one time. The CDR3 protein is CASSLPSPPEVRMANVLTF. CDR3 DNA: TGCGCCAGCAGCTTGCCGTCCCCCCCCGAGGTGAGGATGGCCAACGTCCTGACTTTC. The rearrangement links TRBV5-1 to TRBJ2-6; D is unresolved. The germline gives CDR1 SGHRS, CDR2 YFSETQ. Deletions cut 1 base from V and 6 bases from J, with 23 bases between. The CDR3 has 19 residues.

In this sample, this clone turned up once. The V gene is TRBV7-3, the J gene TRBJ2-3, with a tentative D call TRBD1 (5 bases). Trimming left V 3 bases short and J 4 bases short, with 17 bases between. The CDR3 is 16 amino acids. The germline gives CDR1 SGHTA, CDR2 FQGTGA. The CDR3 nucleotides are TGTGCCAGCAGCTTCCAGGGAAACCTAGGGGCAGATACGCAGTATTTT. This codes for CASSFQGNLGADTQYF. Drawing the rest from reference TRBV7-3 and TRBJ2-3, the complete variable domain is GAGVSQTPSNKVTEKGKYVELRCDPISGHTALYWYRQSLGQGPEFLIYFQGTGAADDSGLPNDRFFAVRPEGSVSTLKIQRTERGDSAVYLCASSFQGNLGADTQYFGPGTRLTVL.

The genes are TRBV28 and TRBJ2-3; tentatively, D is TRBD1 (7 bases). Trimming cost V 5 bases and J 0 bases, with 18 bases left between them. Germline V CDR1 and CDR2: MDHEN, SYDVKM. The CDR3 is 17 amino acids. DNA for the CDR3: TGTGCCAGCAGTCCCCTCTTCGCGGGACAGAGCACAGATACGCAGTATTTT. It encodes CASSPLFAGQSTDTQYF.

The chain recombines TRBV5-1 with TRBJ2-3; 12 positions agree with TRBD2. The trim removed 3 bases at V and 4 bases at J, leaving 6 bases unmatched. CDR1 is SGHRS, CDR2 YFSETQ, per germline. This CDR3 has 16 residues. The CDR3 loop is CASSSGWTSGADTQYF. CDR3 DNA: TGCGCCAGCAGCTCCGGATGGACTAGCGGGGCAGATACGCAGTATTTT.

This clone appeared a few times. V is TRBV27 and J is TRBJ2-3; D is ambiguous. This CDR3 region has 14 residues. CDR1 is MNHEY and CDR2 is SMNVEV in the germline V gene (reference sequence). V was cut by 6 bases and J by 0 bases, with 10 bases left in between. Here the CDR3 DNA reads TGTGCCAGCAGCCGGTATTCTAGCACAGATACGCAGTATTTT. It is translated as CASSRYSSTDTQYF.

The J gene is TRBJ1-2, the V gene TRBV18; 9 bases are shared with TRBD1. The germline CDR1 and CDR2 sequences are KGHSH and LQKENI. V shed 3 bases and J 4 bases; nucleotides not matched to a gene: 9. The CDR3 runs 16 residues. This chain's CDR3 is CASSPPPGQGPYGYTF. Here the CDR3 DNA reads TGTGCCAGCTCACCCCCTCCGGGACAGGGTCCCTATGGCTACACCTTC. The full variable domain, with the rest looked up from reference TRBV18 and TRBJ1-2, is NAGVMQNPRHLVRRRGQEARLRCSPMKGHSHVYWYRQLPEEGLKFMVYLQKENIIDESGMPKERFSAEFPKEGPSILRIQQVVRGDSAAYFCASSPPPGQGPYGYTFGSGTRLTVV.

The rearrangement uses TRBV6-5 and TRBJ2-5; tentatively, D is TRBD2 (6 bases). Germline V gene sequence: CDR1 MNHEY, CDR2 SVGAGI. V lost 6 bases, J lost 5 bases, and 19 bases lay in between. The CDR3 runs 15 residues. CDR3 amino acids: CASSFGGEGGETQYF. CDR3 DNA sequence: TGTGCCAGCAGCTTCGGGGGAGAGGGTGGGGAGACCCAGTACTTC.

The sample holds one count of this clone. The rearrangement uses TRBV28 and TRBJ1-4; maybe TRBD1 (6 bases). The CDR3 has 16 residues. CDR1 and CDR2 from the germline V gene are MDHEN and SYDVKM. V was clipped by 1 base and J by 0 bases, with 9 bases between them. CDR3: CASSLSGQTTNEKLFF. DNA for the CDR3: TGTGCCAGCAGTTTATCTGGACAGACAACTAATGAAAAACTGTTTTTT. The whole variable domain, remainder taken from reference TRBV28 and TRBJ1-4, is DVKVTQSSRYLVKRTGEKVFLECVQDMDHENMFWYRQDPGLGLRLIYFSYDVKMKEKGDIPEGYSVSREKKERFSLILESASTNQTSMYLCASSLSGQTTNEKLFFGSGTQLSVL.

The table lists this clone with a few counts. The CDR3 DNA sequence: TGTGCCAGCAGCTTGGGCCCTAGCGGGGTTTACGAGCAGTACTTC. Translated, it gives CASSLGPSGVYEQYF. The chain couples TRBV5-6 to TRBJ2-7; 9 positions agree with TRBD2. V dropped 0 bases and J dropped 4; count of bases not matched to a gene: 5. Germline V gives CDR1 SGHDT, CDR2 YYEEEE. The CDR3 consists of 15 residues.

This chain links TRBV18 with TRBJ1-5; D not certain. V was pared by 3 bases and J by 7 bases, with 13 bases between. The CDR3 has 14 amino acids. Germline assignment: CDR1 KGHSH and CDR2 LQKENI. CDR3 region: CASSPAEAGQPQHF. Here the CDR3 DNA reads TGTGCCAGCTCACCGGCAGAGGCCGGCCAGCCCCAGCATTTT.

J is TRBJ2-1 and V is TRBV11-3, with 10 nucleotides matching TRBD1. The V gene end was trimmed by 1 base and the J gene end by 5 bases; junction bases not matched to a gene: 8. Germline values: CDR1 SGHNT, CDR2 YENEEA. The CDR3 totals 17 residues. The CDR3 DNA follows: TGTGCCAGCAGCTTAGGAGGTTGGGACAGGGGCGACAATGAGCAGTTCTTC. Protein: CASSLGGWDRGDNEQFF.

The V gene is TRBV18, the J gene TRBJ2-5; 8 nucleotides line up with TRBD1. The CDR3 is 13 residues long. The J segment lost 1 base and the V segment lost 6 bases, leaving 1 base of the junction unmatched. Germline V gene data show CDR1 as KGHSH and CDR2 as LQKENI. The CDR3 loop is CASSQGAQETQYF. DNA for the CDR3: TGTGCCAGCTCCCAGGGGGCCCAAGAGACCCAGTACTTC.

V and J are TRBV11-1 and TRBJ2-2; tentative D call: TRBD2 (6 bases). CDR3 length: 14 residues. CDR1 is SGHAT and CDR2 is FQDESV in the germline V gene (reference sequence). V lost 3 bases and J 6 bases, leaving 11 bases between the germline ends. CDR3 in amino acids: CASSFRGSAGELFF. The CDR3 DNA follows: TGTGCCAGCAGCTTTCGGGGGAGTGCCGGGGAGCTGTTTTTT.

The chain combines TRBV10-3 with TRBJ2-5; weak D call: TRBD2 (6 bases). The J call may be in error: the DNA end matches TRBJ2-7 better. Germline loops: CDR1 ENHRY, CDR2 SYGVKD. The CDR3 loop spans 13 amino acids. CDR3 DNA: TGTGCCATCAGCGGGGGAGCTAGCTACGAGCAGTACTTC. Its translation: CAISGGASYEQYF.

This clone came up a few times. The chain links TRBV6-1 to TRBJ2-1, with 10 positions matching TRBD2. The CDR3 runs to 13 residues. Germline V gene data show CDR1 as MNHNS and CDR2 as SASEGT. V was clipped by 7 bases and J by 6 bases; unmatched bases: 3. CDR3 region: CASTSGSRNEQFF. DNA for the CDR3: TGTGCCAGCACTAGCGGGAGTCGCAATGAGCAGTTCTTC.

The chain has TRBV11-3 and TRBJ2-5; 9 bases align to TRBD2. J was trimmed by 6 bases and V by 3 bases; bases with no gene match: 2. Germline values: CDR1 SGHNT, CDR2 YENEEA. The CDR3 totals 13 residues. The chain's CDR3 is CASSFSGSQTQYF. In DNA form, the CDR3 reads TGTGCCAGCAGCTTTAGCGGGAGCCAGACCCAGTACTTC.

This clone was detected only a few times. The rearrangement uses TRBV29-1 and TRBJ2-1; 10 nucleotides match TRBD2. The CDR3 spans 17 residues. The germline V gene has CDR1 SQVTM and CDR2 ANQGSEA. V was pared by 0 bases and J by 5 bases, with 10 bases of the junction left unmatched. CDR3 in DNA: TGCAGCGTTGAAGATCGGGCTAGCGGGAGATACCACAATGAGCAGTTCTTC. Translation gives CSVEDRASGRYHNEQFF.

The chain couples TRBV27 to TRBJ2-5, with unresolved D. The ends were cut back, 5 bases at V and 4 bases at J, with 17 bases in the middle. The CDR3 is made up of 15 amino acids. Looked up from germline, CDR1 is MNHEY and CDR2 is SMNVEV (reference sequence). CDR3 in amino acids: CASSPSVGRRETQYF. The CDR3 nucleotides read TGTGCCAGCAGTCCCTCCGTAGGAAGGAGAGAGACCCAGTACTTC.

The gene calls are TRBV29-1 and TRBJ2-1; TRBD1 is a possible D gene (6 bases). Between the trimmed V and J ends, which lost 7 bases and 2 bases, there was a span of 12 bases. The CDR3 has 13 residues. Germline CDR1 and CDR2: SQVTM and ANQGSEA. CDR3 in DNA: TGCAGCGCATATAGGGGGACCTACAATGAGCAGTTCTTC. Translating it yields CSAYRGTYNEQFF.

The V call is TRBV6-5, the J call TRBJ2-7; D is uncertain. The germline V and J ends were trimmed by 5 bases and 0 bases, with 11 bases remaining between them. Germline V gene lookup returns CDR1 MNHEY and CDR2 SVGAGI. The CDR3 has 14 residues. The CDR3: CASSRSPYSYEQYF. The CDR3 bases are TGTGCCAGCAGTCGGTCTCCCTACTCCTACGAGCAGTACTTC.